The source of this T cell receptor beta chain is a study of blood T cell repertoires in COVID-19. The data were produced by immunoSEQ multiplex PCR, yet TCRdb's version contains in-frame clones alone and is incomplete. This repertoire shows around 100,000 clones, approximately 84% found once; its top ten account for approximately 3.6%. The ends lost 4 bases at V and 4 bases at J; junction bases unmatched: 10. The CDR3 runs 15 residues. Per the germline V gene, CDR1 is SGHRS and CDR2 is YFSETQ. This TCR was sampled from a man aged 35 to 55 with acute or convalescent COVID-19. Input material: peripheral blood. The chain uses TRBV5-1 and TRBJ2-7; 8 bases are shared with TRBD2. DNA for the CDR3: TGCGCCAGCAGCCCCGACGGGGGGGCCAAATACGAGCAGTACTTC. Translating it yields CASSPDGGAKYEQYF.